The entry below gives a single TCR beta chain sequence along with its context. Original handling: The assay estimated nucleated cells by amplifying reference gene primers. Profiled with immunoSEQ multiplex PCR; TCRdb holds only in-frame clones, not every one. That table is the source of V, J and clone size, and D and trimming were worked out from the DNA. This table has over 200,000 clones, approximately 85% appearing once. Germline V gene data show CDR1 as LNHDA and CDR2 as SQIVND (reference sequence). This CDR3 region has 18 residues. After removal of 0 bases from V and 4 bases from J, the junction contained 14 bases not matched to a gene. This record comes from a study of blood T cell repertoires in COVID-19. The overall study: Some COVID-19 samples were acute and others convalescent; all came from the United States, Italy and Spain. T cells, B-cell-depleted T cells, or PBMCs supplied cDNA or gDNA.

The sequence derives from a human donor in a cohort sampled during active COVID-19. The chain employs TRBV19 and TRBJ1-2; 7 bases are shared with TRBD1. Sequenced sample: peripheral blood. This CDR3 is CASSIDHGQAPVTYGYTF. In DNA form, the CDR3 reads TGTGCCAGTAGTATAGACCACGGACAGGCGCCAGTCACCTATGGCTACACCTTC.